The 32 T cell receptor beta chains given below trace back to one sample, sequenced in a study of graft-versus-host responses after intestinal transplantation. Intraepithelial and lamina propria lymphocytes were released after the graft tissue was processed. The protocol was immunoSEQ multiplex PCR, while the TCRdb copy is restricted to in-frame clones and leaves out a portion. The sample comprises about 15,000 clones, 70% to 85% of which are singletons, and under 3.5% rests with the top ten. The source material was ileum tissue, sampled 14 days after transplant. The receptor set was obtained from a human patient who received an intestinal transplant, so some T cells may come from the graft donor.

DNA for the CDR3: TGTGCCAGCAGTGAACGGAACTATGGCTACACCTTC. The encoded protein is CASSERNYGYTF. The chain combines TRBV2 with TRBJ1-2; D call uncertain. Germline CDR1 SNHLY, CDR2 FYNNEI. Trimming pared 2 bases from V and 2 bases from J, leaving 3 bases between. The CDR3 spans 12 residues.

The chain combines TRBV6-4 with TRBJ2-1; the match to TRBD1 covers 7 bases. V trimming: 2 bases; J trimming: 5 bases; junction bases outside the gene matches: 0. The CDR3 extends over 13 amino acids. Germline V gene lookup returns CDR1 MRHNA and CDR2 SNTAGT. In DNA form, the CDR3 reads TGTGCCAGCAGTGACAGGGGGCACAATGAGCAGTTCTTC. Amino acids: CASSDRGHNEQFF.

The CDR3 region is CASSGTDYGYTF. The CDR3 bases are TGTGCCAGCAGCGGGACGGACTATGGCTACACCTTC. The V and J genes are TRBV9 and TRBJ1-2; D uncertain. Looked up from germline, CDR1 is SGDLS and CDR2 is YYNGEE. The CDR3 is 12 amino acids. V dropped 3 bases and J dropped 3 bases, with 6 bases sitting between them.

The chain has TRBV7-6 and TRBJ2-3, with a possible D match to TRBD2 (5 bases). The V and J ends lost 4 bases and 5 bases respectively, with 13 bases between them. The CDR3 totals 14 residues. CDR1 is SGHVS and CDR2 is FNYEAQ in the germline V gene. CDR3 DNA: TGTGCCAGCAGCTACGGGAACTCCGGAGATACGCAGTATTTT. Translating it yields CASSYGNSGDTQYF.

The V gene is TRBV27, the J gene TRBJ2-3, with D possibly matching TRBD2 (6 bases). CDR1 MNHEY and CDR2 SMNVEV come from the germline V gene (reference sequence). V dropped 3 bases and J dropped 0 bases, with 10 bases sitting between them. This CDR3 is built from 15 residues. The CDR3 loop reads CASSFWSGSTDTQYF. The CDR3 bases are TGTGCCAGCAGTTTTTGGAGCGGGAGCACAGATACGCAGTATTTT.

The J gene is TRBJ2-2, the V gene TRBV5-1; 7 nucleotides align to TRBD2. This CDR3 contains 16 residues. The trim removed 7 bases at V and 4 bases at J, leaving 13 bases unmatched. Germline CDR1 and CDR2: SGHRS and YFSETQ. CDR3: CASRAWFSGGTGELFF. CDR3 coding DNA: TGCGCCAGCCGAGCTTGGTTCTCGGGGGGCACCGGGGAGCTGTTTTTT.

The chain carries TRBV13 and TRBJ1-1; TRBD1 matches at 8 bases. After removal of 2 bases from V and 3 bases from J, the junction contained 5 bases not matched to a gene. The CDR3 contains 15 residues. From germline, CDR1 is PRHDT and CDR2 FYEKMQ (reference sequence). The chain's CDR3 is CASSLIGQGYTEAFF. The CDR3 DNA is TGTGCCAGCAGCTTAATTGGACAGGGATACACTGAAGCTTTCTTT.

The J gene is TRBJ2-1, the V gene TRBV5-6; no reliable D call. CDR3 size: 14 residues. V gave up 0 bases and J gave up 1 base, with 5 bases separating them. Germline lookup yields CDR1 SGHDT and CDR2 YYEEEE. CDR3 protein: CASSLGDSYNEQFF. CDR3 DNA sequence: TGTGCCAGCAGCTTGGGAGATTCCTACAATGAGCAGTTCTTC.

The chain joins TRBV6-5 to TRBJ2-7; D might be TRBD1 (6 bases). With 3 bases removed from V and 6 bases from J, the gap between germline ends came to 9 bases. The length of the CDR3 is 12 residues. Germline CDR1 is MNHEY and CDR2 is SVGAGI. DNA for the CDR3: TGTGCCAGCAGTTATCAGGGGAGCGAGCAGTACTTC. The encoded protein is CASSYQGSEQYF.

This chain links TRBV2 with TRBJ1-4; tentatively, D is TRBD1 (6 bases). This CDR3 is built from 16 residues. The V and J ends lost 1 base and 0 bases respectively, with 9 bases between them. Germline loops: CDR1 SNHLY, CDR2 FYNNEI. The CDR3 DNA is TGTGCCAGCAGTGAAGGGACAGCGTCAACTAATGAAAAACTGTTTTTT. Translated, it gives CASSEGTASTNEKLFF.

The chain joins TRBV10-1 to TRBJ2-1; 12 nucleotides match TRBD2. This CDR3 is 16 amino acids long. Germline CDR1 reads WNHNN; CDR2 reads SYGVQD (reference sequence). V was pared by 3 bases and J by 4 bases, with 4 bases of the junction left unmatched. In DNA form, the CDR3 reads TGCGCCAGCAGTGAAGGACTAGCGGGACCATACAATGAGCAGTTCTTC. Amino acid sequence: CASSEGLAGPYNEQFF.

This chain's CDR3 is CASREGTSPYNEQFF. CDR3 coding DNA: TGCGCCAGCAGAGAGGGGACTAGCCCTTACAATGAGCAGTTCTTC. This chain joins TRBV10-2 and TRBJ2-1; TRBD2 agrees at 9 bases. Germline V CDR1 and CDR2: WSHSY, SAAADI. Unmatched junction bases numbered 7, after V lost 6 bases and J lost 4 bases. The CDR3 sequence is 15 residues long.

The chain recombines TRBV9 with TRBJ2-2; D is ambiguous. The ends were cut back, 0 bases at V and 2 bases at J, with 5 bases in the middle. Germline V CDR1 and CDR2: SGDLS, YYNGEE. The CDR3 runs 14 residues. In DNA form, the CDR3 reads TGTGCCAGCAGCGTAGGAACAAACACCGGGGAGCTGTTTTTT. Protein: CASSVGTNTGELFF. Drawing the rest from reference TRBV9 and TRBJ2-2, the complete variable domain is DSGVTQTPKHLITATGQRVTLRCSPRSGDLSVYWYQQSLDQGLQFLIQYYNGEERAKGNILERFSAQQFPDLHSELNLSSLELGDSALYFCASSVGTNTGELFFGEGSRLTVL.

V and J are TRBV30 and TRBJ2-7, with D perhaps matching TRBD1 or TRBD2 (5 bases each). V lost 3 bases, J lost 4 bases, and 16 bases lay in between. This CDR3 has 14 residues. The V gene's germline CDR1 is GTSNPN and CDR2 SVGIG (reference sequence). In DNA form, the CDR3 reads TGTGCCTGGAGGTCGAGTCCAGGGAGATACGAGCAGTACTTC. It specifies CAWRSSPGRYEQYF. The full variable domain, rest sourced from reference TRBV30 and TRBJ2-7, is SQTIHQWPATLVQPVGSPLSLECTVEGTSNPNLYWYRQAAGRGLQLLFYSVGIGQISSEVPQNLSASRPQDRQFILSSKKLLLSDSGFYLCAWRSSPGRYEQYFGPGTRLTVT.

The V gene is TRBV5-4, the J gene TRBJ2-3; D is unresolved. Germline-derived CDR1 and CDR2 are SGHNT and YYREEE (reference sequence). This CDR3 is built from 15 residues. The germline V and J ends were trimmed by 1 base and 4 bases, with 13 bases remaining between them. CDR3 residues: CASSLPPLGSDTQYF. The CDR3 DNA reads TGTGCCAGCAGCTTGCCGCCTTTAGGTTCAGATACGCAGTATTTT.

This clone was found a few times. V usage is TRBV14 and J usage is TRBJ2-7, with TRBD2 as a possible D gene (6 bases). The germline V gene has CDR1 SGHDN and CDR2 FVKESK. Trimming removed 10 bases at V and 6 bases at J, with 13 bases between. The CDR3 covers 11 residues. The CDR3 reads CAIPMGGEQYF. The CDR3 DNA is TGTGCCATCCCGATGGGGGGCGAGCAGTACTTC.

This chain joins TRBV25-1 and TRBJ1-2; D gene ambiguous. The CDR3 is 11 amino acids. V shed 8 bases and J shed 6 bases, with 10 bases lying between them. Per the germline V gene, CDR1 is MGHDK and CDR2 is SYGVNS. The CDR3 region is CASGEANGYTF. Written as DNA, the CDR3 is TGTGCCAGCGGCGAGGCAAATGGCTACACCTTC.

The chain combines TRBV4-2 with TRBJ1-3, with 9 bases identical to TRBD1. The CDR3 is made up of 15 amino acids. V gave up 3 bases and J gave up 8 bases; unmatched junction bases: 8. Germline V gene data show CDR1 as LGHNA and CDR2 as YNFKEQ. Written as DNA, the CDR3 is TGTGCCAGCAGCCATTCTACAGGGGGCTCGGACACCATATATTTT. Protein sequence: CASSHSTGGSDTIYF.

This rearrangement joins TRBV28 to TRBJ2-4; no firm D call. Germline-derived CDR1 and CDR2 are MDHEN and SYDVKM. Trimming left V 3 bases short and J 7 bases short, with 10 bases between. This CDR3 region has 13 residues. CDR3 protein: CASSLSLPNIQYF. The CDR3 nucleotides are TGTGCCAGCAGTTTGAGTCTGCCGAACATTCAGTACTTC.

The chain has TRBV19 and TRBJ2-7, with no clear D. CDR3 size: 15 residues. V gave up 4 bases and J gave up 0 bases, with 13 bases separating them. The germline V gene has CDR1 LNHDA and CDR2 SQIVND (reference sequence). The DNA of the CDR3 is TGTGCCAGTAGTAGCCTTTTAGTGAGCTCCTACGAGCAGTACTTC. This gives the protein CASSSLLVSSYEQYF.

This clone was recorded only once. The chain joins TRBV30 to TRBJ2-1; the D is unclear. The CDR3 runs 14 residues. V was cut by 1 base and J by 0 bases, with 7 bases left in between. The germline CDR1 and CDR2 sequences are GTSNPN and SVGIG (reference sequence). The DNA for the CDR3 is TGTGCCTGGAGTGATCACAGCTCCTACAATGAGCAGTTCTTC. Translation gives CAWSDHSSYNEQFF.

This chain connects TRBV6-6 to TRBJ2-7; D ambiguous. The CDR3 has 15 residues. Trimming pared 0 bases from V and 3 bases from J, leaving 12 bases between. Germline values: CDR1 MNHNY, CDR2 SVGAGI (reference sequence). This chain's CDR3 is CASSYSSPKDYEQYF. The CDR3 DNA sequence: TGTGCCAGCAGTTACTCGAGCCCAAAGGACTACGAGCAGTACTTC.

J is TRBJ1-5 and V is TRBV28; D remains unclear. CDR1 is MDHEN, CDR2 SYDVKM, per germline. The V end lost 5 bases, the J end lost 2 bases, and 10 bases lay between the germline ends. The CDR3 runs 14 residues. The DNA for the CDR3 is TGTGCCAGCAGTCCCCTCACCCGCAATCAGCCCCAGCATTTT. Residues: CASSPLTRNQPQHF.

The gene calls are TRBV7-3 and TRBJ2-2; 8 bases are shared with TRBD2. The CDR3 is 15 amino acids. Germline trimming cut 0 bases from V and 8 bases from J; bases unmatched to any gene: 5. The germline V gene encodes CDR1 SGHTA and CDR2 FQGTGA. CDR3 coding DNA: TGTGCCAGCAGCTTAACTAGCGGGGCCGGTGGGGAGCTGTTTTTT. Translated: CASSLTSGAGGELFF. Full variable domain (remainder filled in from reference TRBV7-3 and TRBJ2-2): GAGVSQTPSNKVTEKGKYVELRCDPISGHTALYWYRQSLGQGPEFLIYFQGTGAADDSGLPNDRFFAVRPEGSVSTLKIQRTERGDSAVYLCASSLTSGAGGELFFGEGSRLTVL.

This chain uses TRBV27 with TRBJ2-1, with 7 bases lining up with TRBD2. Trimming removed 4 bases from V and 5 bases from J; junction bases left unmatched: 8. The CDR3 covers 15 residues. Germline-derived CDR1 and CDR2 are MNHEY and SMNVEV (reference sequence). The CDR3 here is CASSYAGVGDNEQFF. The CDR3 nucleotides are TGTGCCAGCAGTTATGCGGGAGTGGGAGACAATGAGCAGTTCTTC.

This rearrangement joins TRBV4-2 to TRBJ2-7; 11 bases match TRBD2. After removal of 3 bases from V and 1 base from J, the junction contained 8 bases not matched to a gene. This CDR3 contains 17 residues. CDR1 is LGHNA, CDR2 YNFKEQ, per germline. In DNA, the CDR3 is TGTGCCAGCAGCCAGGAACTTAGCGGGGGGGTATCCTACGAGCAGTACTTC. It codes for CASSQELSGGVSYEQYF.

The chain has TRBV4-1 and TRBJ2-3; TRBD2 might be the D (6 bases). With 3 bases removed from V and 1 base from J, the gap between germline ends came to 11 bases. CDR3 length equals 15 residues. CDR1 MGHRA and CDR2 YSYEKL come from the germline V gene. The CDR3 coding sequence is TGCGCCAGCAGCCATAGACTAGGAGGCACAGATACGCAGTATTTT. Its protein is CASSHRLGGTDTQYF.

This clone was seen a handful of times. This rearrangement joins TRBV27 to TRBJ1-2, with D maybe TRBD1 (5 bases). CDR1 is MNHEY, CDR2 SMNVEV, per germline (reference sequence). The CDR3 has 14 amino acids. With 5 bases removed from V and 8 bases from J, the gap between germline ends came to 18 bases. The CDR3 coding sequence is TGTGCCAGCAGTCCAGGGACTGTTTTGAGGGGCTACACCTTC. Translated: CASSPGTVLRGYTF.

The chain is built from TRBV19 and TRBJ2-4, with 12 bases aligning to TRBD1. The CDR3 covers 18 residues. V dropped 11 bases and J dropped 3; count of bases not matched to a gene: 17. In germline, CDR1 is LNHDA, CDR2 SQIVND (reference sequence). CDR3 protein: CAGPPRDRGLRGKNIQYF. CDR3 nucleotide sequence: TGTGCCGGTCCTCCCCGGGACAGGGGGCTCCGGGGCAAAAACATTCAGTACTTC.

This clone was picked up a small number of times. The chain carries TRBV7-3 and TRBJ2-1; 8 bases match TRBD2. With V trimmed by 4 bases and J by 4 bases, 15 bases remained unmatched. This CDR3 has 18 residues. CDR1 and CDR2 from the germline V gene are SGHTA and FQGTGA. The DNA for the CDR3 is TGTGCCAGCAGCTCGGGGCTAGCGGGCCGGGCGCCATACAATGAGCAGTTCTTC. It yields the protein CASSSGLAGRAPYNEQFF.

The gene calls are TRBV5-1 and TRBJ1-2; no firm D call. Germline lookup yields CDR1 SGHRS and CDR2 YFSETQ. This CDR3 spans 14 amino acids. Trimming pared 1 base from V and 4 bases from J, leaving 11 bases between. CDR3 in DNA: TGCGCCAGCAGCTTGACAGCAACCTCCTATGGCTACACCTTC. Amino acid sequence: CASSLTATSYGYTF.

The chain combines TRBV7-2 with TRBJ2-5; TRBD2 aligns across 8 bases. This CDR3 spans 15 amino acids. With 2 bases clipped from V and 4 bases from J, the junction kept 6 bases outside the gene matches. Germline-derived CDR1 and CDR2 are SGHTA and FQGNSA. CDR3 region: CASSLQLREAETQYF. Here the CDR3 DNA reads TGTGCCAGCAGCTTACAGCTGCGGGAGGCAGAGACCCAGTACTTC. The complete variable domain, with remaining parts taken from reference TRBV7-2 and TRBJ2-5, reads GAGVSQSPSNKVTEKGKDVELRCDPISGHTALYWYRQSLGQGLEFLIYFQGNSAPDKSGLPSDRFSAERTGGSVSTLTIQRTQQEDSAVYLCASSLQLREAETQYFGPGTRLLVL.